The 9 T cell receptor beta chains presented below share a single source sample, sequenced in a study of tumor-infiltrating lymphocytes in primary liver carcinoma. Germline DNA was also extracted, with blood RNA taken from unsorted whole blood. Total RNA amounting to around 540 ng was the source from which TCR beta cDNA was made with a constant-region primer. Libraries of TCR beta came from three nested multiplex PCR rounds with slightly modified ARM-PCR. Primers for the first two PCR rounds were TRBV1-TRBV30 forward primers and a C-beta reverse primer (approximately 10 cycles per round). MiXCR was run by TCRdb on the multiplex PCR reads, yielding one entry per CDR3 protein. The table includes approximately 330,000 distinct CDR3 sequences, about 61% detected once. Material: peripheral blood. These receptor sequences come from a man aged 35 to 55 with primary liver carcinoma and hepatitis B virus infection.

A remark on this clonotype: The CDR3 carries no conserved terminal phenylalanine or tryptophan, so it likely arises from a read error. CDR3 amino acids: CASSLSIGEQYL. The CDR3 DNA sequence: TGTGCCAGCAGCCTATCGATAGGGGAGCAGTACTTA. This sequence joins TRBV14 and TRBJ2-7; D not certain. V was cut by 4 bases and J by 7 bases, with 11 bases left in between. CDR1 and CDR2 (germline): SGHDN, FVKESK. CDR3 length: 12 amino acids.

This chain's CDR3 is CSAYKQAGPIVPGNQPQHF. In DNA form, the CDR3 reads TGCAGCGCATATAAGCAGGCGGGACCCATCGTCCCTGGCAATCAGCCCCAGCATTTT. The chain couples TRBV29-1 to TRBJ1-5; D may be TRBD1 (5 bases). V lost 7 bases and J 2 bases, leaving 30 bases between the germline ends. Germline loops: CDR1 SQVTM, CDR2 ANQGSEA. The CDR3 has 19 amino acids. Full variable domain (outside the CDR3, taken from reference TRBV29-1 and TRBJ1-5): SAVISQKPSRDICQRGTSLTIQCQVDSQVTMMFWYRQQPGQSLTLIATANQGSEATYESGFVIDKFPISRPNLTFSTLTVSNMSPEDSSIYLCSAYKQAGPIVPGNQPQHFGDGTRLSIL.

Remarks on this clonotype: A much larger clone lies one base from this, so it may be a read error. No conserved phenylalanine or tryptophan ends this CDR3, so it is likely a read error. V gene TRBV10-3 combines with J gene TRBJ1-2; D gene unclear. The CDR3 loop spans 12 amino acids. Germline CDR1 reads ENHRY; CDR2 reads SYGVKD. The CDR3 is CASKTEDYGYTS. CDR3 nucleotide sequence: TGCGCCAGCAAGACGGAAGACTATGGCTACACCTCC.

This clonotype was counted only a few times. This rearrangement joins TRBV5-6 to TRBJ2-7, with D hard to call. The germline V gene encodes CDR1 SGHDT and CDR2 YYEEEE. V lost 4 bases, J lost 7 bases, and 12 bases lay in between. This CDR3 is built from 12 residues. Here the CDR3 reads CASSPVGREQYF. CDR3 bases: TGTGCCAGCAGCCCCGTAGGGCGGGAGCAGTACTTC.

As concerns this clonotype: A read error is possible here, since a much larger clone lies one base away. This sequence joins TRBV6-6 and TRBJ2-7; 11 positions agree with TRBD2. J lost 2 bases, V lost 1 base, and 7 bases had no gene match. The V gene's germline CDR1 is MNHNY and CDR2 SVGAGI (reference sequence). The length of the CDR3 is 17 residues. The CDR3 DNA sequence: TGTGCCAGCAGTTACTTGGGATCGACTAGCGGGACCTACGAGCAGTACTTC. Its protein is CASSYLGSTSGTYEQYF.

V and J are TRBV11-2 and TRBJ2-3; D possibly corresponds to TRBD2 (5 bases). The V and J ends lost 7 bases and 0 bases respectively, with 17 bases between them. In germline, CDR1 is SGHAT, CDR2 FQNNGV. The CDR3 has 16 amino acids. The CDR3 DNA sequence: TGTGCCAGCAACTTGAAAAGCGGAGGCAGCACAGATACGCAGTATTTT. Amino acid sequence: CASNLKSGGSTDTQYF.

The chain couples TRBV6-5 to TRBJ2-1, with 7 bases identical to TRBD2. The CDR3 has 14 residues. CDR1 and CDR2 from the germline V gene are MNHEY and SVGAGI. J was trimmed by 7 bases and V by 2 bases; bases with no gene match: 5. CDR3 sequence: CASSYGLVGNEQFF. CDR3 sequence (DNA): TGTGCCAGCAGTTACGGACTAGTAGGGAATGAGCAGTTCTTC.

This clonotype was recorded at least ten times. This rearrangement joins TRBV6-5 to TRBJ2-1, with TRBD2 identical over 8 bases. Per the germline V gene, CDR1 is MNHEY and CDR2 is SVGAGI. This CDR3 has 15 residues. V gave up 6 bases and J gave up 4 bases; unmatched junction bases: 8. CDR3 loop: CASSTTGGAYNEQFF. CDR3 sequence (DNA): TGTGCCAGCAGCACCACGGGAGGGGCATACAATGAGCAGTTCTTC.

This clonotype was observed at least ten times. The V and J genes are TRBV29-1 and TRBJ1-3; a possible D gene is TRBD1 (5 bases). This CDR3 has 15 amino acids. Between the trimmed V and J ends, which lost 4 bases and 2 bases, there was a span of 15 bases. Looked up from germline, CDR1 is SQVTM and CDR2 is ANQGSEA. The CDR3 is CSVGGGEDPGNTIYF. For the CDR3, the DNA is TGCAGCGTTGGTGGAGGGGAGGATCCTGGAAACACCATATATTTT.